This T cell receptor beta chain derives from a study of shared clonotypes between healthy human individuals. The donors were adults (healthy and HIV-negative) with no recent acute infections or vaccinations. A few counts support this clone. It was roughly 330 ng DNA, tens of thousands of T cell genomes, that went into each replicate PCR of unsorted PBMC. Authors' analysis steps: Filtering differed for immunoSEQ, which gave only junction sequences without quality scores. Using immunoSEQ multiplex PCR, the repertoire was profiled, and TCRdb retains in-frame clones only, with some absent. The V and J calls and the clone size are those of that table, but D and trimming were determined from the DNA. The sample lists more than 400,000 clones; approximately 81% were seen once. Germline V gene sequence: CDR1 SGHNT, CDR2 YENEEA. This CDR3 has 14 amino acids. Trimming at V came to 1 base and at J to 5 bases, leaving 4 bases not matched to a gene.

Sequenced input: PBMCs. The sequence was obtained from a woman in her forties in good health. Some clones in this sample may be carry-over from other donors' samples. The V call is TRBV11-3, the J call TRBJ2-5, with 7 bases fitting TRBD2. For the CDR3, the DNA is TGTGCCAGCAGCTTAGCGGGAGGCGGGGAGACCCAGTACTTC. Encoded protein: CASSLAGGGETQYF.